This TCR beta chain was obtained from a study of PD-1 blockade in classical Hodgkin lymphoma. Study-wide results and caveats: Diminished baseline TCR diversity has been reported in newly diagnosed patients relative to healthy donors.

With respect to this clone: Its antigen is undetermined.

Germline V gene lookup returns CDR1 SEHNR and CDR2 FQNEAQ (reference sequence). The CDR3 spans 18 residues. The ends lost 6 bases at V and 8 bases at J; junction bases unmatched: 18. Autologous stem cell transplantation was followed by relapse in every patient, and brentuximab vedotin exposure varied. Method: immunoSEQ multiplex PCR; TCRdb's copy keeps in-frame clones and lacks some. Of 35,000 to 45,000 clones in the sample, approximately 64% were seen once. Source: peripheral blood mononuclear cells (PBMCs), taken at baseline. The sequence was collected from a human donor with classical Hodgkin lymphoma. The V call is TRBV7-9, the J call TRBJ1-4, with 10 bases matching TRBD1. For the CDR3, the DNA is TGTGCCAGCAGGCCAGACCGGGACAGGGGAACGGTTGGGGAAAAACTGTTTTTT. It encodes CASRPDRDRGTVGEKLFF. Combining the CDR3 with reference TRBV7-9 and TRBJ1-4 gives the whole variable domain DTGVSQNPRHKITKRGQNVTFRCDPISEHNRLYWYRQTLGQGPEFLTYFQNEAQLEKSRLLSDRFSAERPKGSFSTLEIQRTEQGDSAMYLCASRPDRDRGTVGEKLFFGSGTQLSVL.